This T cell receptor (beta chain) was documented in a study of siplizumab effects on memory and regulatory T cells. Using immunoSEQ multiplex PCR, the repertoire was profiled, and TCRdb retains in-frame clones only, with some absent. The data hold 50,000 to 55,000 clones, with about 94% observed a single time. The V gene's germline CDR1 is MDHEN and CDR2 SYDVKM. V was pared by 6 bases and J by 2 bases, with 13 bases between. This CDR3 has 14 residues. The TCR sequence derives from a human donor in good health. J is TRBJ1-1 and V is TRBV28; D possibly corresponds to TRBD1 (5 bases). Sequenced sample: CD8+ T cells sorted from blood. The DNA for the CDR3 is TGTGCCAGCAGCCTAAGGGGTTACAACACTGAAGCTTTCTTT. Translated, it gives CASSLRGYNTEAFF.